The 13 T cell receptor beta chains below come from one sample, sequenced in a study of T cells in Graves' hyperthyroidism and ophthalmopathy. Researchers amplified the TCR beta CDR3 regions from RNA transcripts. Primed by the HTBI set, a first-round RT-PCR was run on the TCR CDR3. MiXCR was run by TCRdb on the multiplex PCR reads, yielding one entry per CDR3 protein. The sample lists some 300,000 distinct CDR3 sequences; 16% were seen once. The specimen sequenced was blood. The receptors come from a man aged 30 to 45 with Graves' hyperthyroidism.

The gene calls are TRBV9 and TRBJ2-7; D is ambiguous. Germline V lookup: CDR1 SGDLS, CDR2 YYNGEE. V was trimmed by 4 bases and J by 1 base, leaving 15 bases between them. The CDR3 sequence is 15 residues long. The CDR3 here is CASSPRGDQSYEQYF. CDR3 DNA sequence: TGTGCCAGCAGCCCCCGCGGAGACCAGTCCTACGAGCAGTACTTC.

At least ten counts were recorded for this clonotype. The chain has TRBV24-1 and TRBJ1-5, with unresolved D. CDR3 size: 13 residues. In germline, CDR1 is KGHDR, CDR2 SFDVKD. V lost 3 bases to trimming and J lost 3 bases, with 5 bases between them. CDR3 coding DNA: TGTGCCACCAGTGATGCCACCAATCAGCCCCAGCATTTT. It specifies CATSDATNQPQHF.

This clonotype was picked up a small number of times. J is TRBJ2-7 and V is TRBV7-9; D gene ambiguous. V gave up 2 bases and J gave up 5 bases, with 10 bases separating them. Germline V lookup: CDR1 SEHNR, CDR2 FQNEAQ (reference sequence). The CDR3 runs to 13 residues. In nucleotides, the CDR3 is TGTGCCAGCAGCTTATCTGGGATTCACGAGCAGTACTTC. Encoded protein: CASSLSGIHEQYF. Filled out from reference TRBV7-9 and TRBJ2-7, the complete variable domain reads DTGVSQNPRHKITKRGQNVTFRCDPISEHNRLYWYRQTLGQGPEFLTYFQNEAQLEKSRLLSDRFSAERPKGSFSTLEIQRTEQGDSAMYLCASSLSGIHEQYFGPGTRLTVT.

With regard to this clonotype: Since a much larger clone is just one base distant, this may be a read error. V gene TRBV7-2 combines with J gene TRBJ1-1, with 7 bases lining up with TRBD1. The junction had 1 base not matched to a gene; V was cut back by 5 bases and J by 1 base. Germline-derived CDR1 and CDR2 are SGHTA and FQGNSA. The length of the CDR3 is 13 residues. CDR3 amino acids: CASSHRGNTEAFF. The DNA of the CDR3 is TGTGCCAGCAGCCACAGGGGGAACACTGAAGCTTTCTTT.

This clonotype was recorded a few times. The chain has TRBV4-1 and TRBJ2-5; D gene ambiguous. The ends were cut back, 1 base at V and 0 bases at J, with 6 bases in the middle. Germline loops: CDR1 MGHRA, CDR2 YSYEKL. The CDR3 totals 14 residues. CDR3 sequence reads: CASSQGRNQETQYF. CDR3 nucleotides: TGCGCCAGCAGCCAAGGCAGGAACCAAGAGACCCAGTACTTC.

This clonotype was found many times. The CDR3 loop is CATSDTRGGSTEAFF. The CDR3 nucleotides read TGTGCCACCAGTGACACCAGAGGGGGTAGCACTGAAGCTTTCTTT. This chain joins TRBV24-1 and TRBJ1-1; D is possibly TRBD1 (6 bases). The length of the CDR3 is 15 residues. Germline CDR1 and CDR2: KGHDR and SFDVKD. Trimming stripped 4 bases from V and 4 bases from J, with 15 bases between.

This clonotype was seen at least ten times. The rearrangement uses TRBV12-3 or TRBV12-4 and TRBJ2-2; 12 nucleotides line up with TRBD1. The CDR3 is 16 amino acids. Unmatched junction bases numbered 9, after V lost 5 bases and J lost 8 bases. DNA of the CDR3: TGTGCCAGCAGTGGCTACCGGGACAGGGGGCCGGGGGAGCTGTTTTTT. Residues: CASSGYRDRGPGELFF.

This clonotype has just a few counts. The chain has TRBV7-9 and TRBJ2-5; the D call may be TRBD1 or TRBD2 (6 bases each). Germline V gene lookup returns CDR1 SEHNR and CDR2 FQNEAQ (reference sequence). V was clipped by 5 bases and J by 1 base, with 17 bases between them. CDR3 size: 16 residues. CDR3 DNA: TGTGCCAGCAGCCGACCGACTAGAGGGGGCCAAGAGACCCAGTACTTC. Translated: CASSRPTRGGQETQYF.

On this clonotype: A much more abundant neighbour one base away suggests this may be a read error. The chain couples TRBV7-8 to TRBJ2-7, with a tentative D call TRBD2 (5 bases). The CDR3 has 16 residues. Germline CDR1 reads SGHVS; CDR2 reads FQNEAQ. V was cut by 8 bases and J by 0 bases, with 20 bases left in between. CDR3 sequence reads: CASGSDRTFSSYEQYF. The CDR3 DNA is TGTGCCAGCGGCTCCGATCGGACTTTTTCCTCCTACGAGCAGTACTTC.

This clonotype was observed a few times. The genes are TRBV7-9 and TRBJ1-1; 9 nucleotides line up with TRBD1. Germline assignment: CDR1 SEHNR and CDR2 FQNEAQ (reference sequence). There are 15 residues in the CDR3. The J segment lost 2 bases and the V segment lost 5 bases, leaving 6 bases of the junction unmatched. The CDR3 DNA reads as TGTGCCAGCAGCCTATCCACAGGGGGCAACACTGAAGCTTTCTTT. It yields the protein CASSLSTGGNTEAFF.

V gene TRBV28 combines with J gene TRBJ1-4, with a tentative D call TRBD1 (6 bases). Between the trimmed V and J ends, which lost 4 bases and 6 bases, there was a span of 6 bases. The CDR3 has 12 residues. CDR1 MDHEN and CDR2 SYDVKM come from the germline V gene. CDR3 sequence (DNA): TGTGCCAGCAGTTACAGGGATGAAAAACTGTTTTTT. Translating gives CASSYRDEKLFF.

This clonotype showed up many times. The rearrangement uses TRBV7-2 and TRBJ1-6; unclear D gene. The CDR3 covers 13 residues. Germline V gives CDR1 SGHTA, CDR2 FQGNSA. Trimming removed 5 bases from V and 10 bases from J, with 12 bases in between. CDR3 loop: CASSVTDQSPLHF. In DNA form, the CDR3 reads TGTGCCAGCAGCGTTACAGACCAATCACCCCTCCACTTT. The full variable domain, in which reference TRBV7-2 and TRBJ1-6 provide the parts outside the CDR3, is GAGVSQSPSNKVTEKGKDVELRCDPISGHTALYWYRQSLGQGLEFLIYFQGNSAPDKSGLPSDRFSAERTGGSVSTLTIQRTQQEDSAVYLCASSVTDQSPLHFGNGTRLTVT.

The table lists this clonotype with a few counts. The chain uses TRBV27 and TRBJ1-2; TRBD1 might be the D (5 bases). Germline V gene lookup returns CDR1 MNHEY and CDR2 SMNVEV (reference sequence). The V end lost 6 bases, the J end lost 5 bases, and 22 bases lay between the germline ends. The CDR3 is made up of 16 amino acids. CDR3 protein: CASSGQGLHLGYGYTF. CDR3 in DNA: TGTGCCAGCAGCGGCCAGGGCTTACATCTAGGATATGGCTACACCTTC.